This is a list of T cell receptor beta chains from one sample in a study of T cell responses to AZD1222 COVID-19 vaccine. Assay: immunoSEQ multiplex PCR; the TCRdb copy retains only in-frame clones and omits some. Of 85,000 to 100,000 clones in the sample, 85% to 90% were seen once. Source: peripheral blood, taken 28 days after the second AZD1222 dose. Every receptor here comes from an adult who received the AZD1222 COVID-19 vaccine. Both conserved end residues are part of each CDR3. A D gene is named only where the DNA matches it firmly. Clone size is not always given. Where it is, it says once, few, many or a class for expanded clones.

size	V	J	D	DNA	CDR3
once	TRBV5-4	TRBJ2-6	.	TGTGCCAGCGGAAGGGGGGCCCCGCACTCTGGGGCCAACGTCCTGACTTTC	CASGRGAPHSGANVLTF
.	TRBV9	TRBJ2-2	.	TGTGCCAGCAGCGTAGGTGGGACCGCACACGGGGAGCTGTTTTTT	CASSVGGTAHGELFF
.	TRBV30	TRBJ2-1	.	TGTGCCTGGATGGACATGTCCAGGGCCCTCTACAATGAGCAGTTCTTC	CAWMDMSRALYNEQFF
.	TRBV27	TRBJ2-7	.	TGTGCCAGCAGTTTTTTGGGCAGGAAGGCCTACGAGCAGTACTTC	CASSFLGRKAYEQYF
once	TRBV6-5	TRBJ1-4	.	TGTGCCAGCAACATTCAGGGAGGTAATGAAAAACTGTTTTTT	CASNIQGGNEKLFF
once	TRBV3-1/TRBV3-2	TRBJ1-2	.	TGTGCCAGCAGCCAAGCGACCTATGGTGGCTACACCTTC	CASSQATYGGYTF
.	TRBV3-1/TRBV3-2	TRBJ1-6	TRBD1	TGTGCCAGCAGTTCCGACAGGGACGATTCACCCCTCCACTTT	CASSSDRDDSPLHF
.	TRBV3-1/TRBV3-2	TRBJ1-5	.	TGTGCCAGCAGCCCCCTGGGGGGGGAGCAGCCCCAGCATTTT	CASSPLGGEQPQHF
.	TRBV5-4	TRBJ1-1	.	TGTGCCAGCAGCTTGGTAGGCCTGAACACTGAAGCTTTCTTT	CASSLVGLNTEAFF
.	TRBV3-1/TRBV3-2	TRBJ1-2	.	TGTGCCAGCAGCCAAGTGGGGAGGGGTAACTATGGCTACACCTTC	CASSQVGRGNYGYTF
.	TRBV6-6	TRBJ1-2	TRBD1	TGTGCCAGCAGTTACCCAATCCATGGACAGGGTGGCGGCTACACCTTC	CASSYPIHGQGGGYTF
.	TRBV3-1/TRBV3-2	TRBJ1-2	.	TGTGCCAGCAGCCAAGGGACACCTAACTATGGCTACACCTTC	CASSQGTPNYGYTF
few	TRBV2	TRBJ1-5	.	TGTGCCAGCAGTCTAGTCGGGCCGCCCCAGCATTTT	CASSLVGPPQHF
.	TRBV3-1/TRBV3-2	TRBJ1-1	.	TGTGCCAGCAGCCAAGACAGCGCGAACACTGAAGCTTTCTTT	CASSQDSANTEAFF
.	TRBV5-5	TRBJ2-7	.	TGTGCCAGCAGCGCGGACACACGCTACGAGCAGTACTTC	CASSADTRYEQYF
.	TRBV2	TRBJ1-6	TRBD1	TGTGCCAGCAGCCGGGACAGGGAATCACCCCTCCACTTT	CASSRDRESPLHF
.	TRBV19	TRBJ2-1	TRBD2	TGTGCCAGTAGTATAGACCCCACTAGCGGGGTCTACAATGAGCAGTTCTTC	CASSIDPTSGVYNEQFF
few	TRBV3-1/TRBV3-2	TRBJ2-1	.	TGTGCCAGCAGCCCTGGGCCGGGGGCCTACAATGAGCAGTTCTTC	CASSPGPGAYNEQFF
.	TRBV24-1	TRBJ1-4	TRBD1	TGTGCCACCAGTGATTTGCCTAGGGGGCAGGGTAGCGAAAAACTGTTTTTT	CATSDLPRGQGSEKLFF
.	TRBV6-6	TRBJ1-5	.	TGTGCCAGCAGCAGACCGGGGGTAAGCAATCAGCCCCAGCATTTT	CASSRPGVSNQPQHF
.	TRBV27	TRBJ1-5	TRBD1	TGTGCCAGCAGTTTGGACAGGGGGAATCAGCCCCAGCATTTT	CASSLDRGNQPQHF
.	TRBV5-6	TRBJ1-1	.	TGTGCCAGCAGCTTTAATGGGGCTATGAACACTGAAGCTTTCTTT	CASSFNGAMNTEAFF
.	TRBV7-9	TRBJ2-7	TRBD2	TGTGCCAGCTGGGGAGGGAACGACGAGCAGTACTTC	CASWGGNDEQYF
.	TRBV6-1	TRBJ1-1	.	TGTGCCAGCAGTGGAGCAGGGGCCGGAATGAACACTGAAGCTTTCTTT	CASSGAGAGMNTEAFF